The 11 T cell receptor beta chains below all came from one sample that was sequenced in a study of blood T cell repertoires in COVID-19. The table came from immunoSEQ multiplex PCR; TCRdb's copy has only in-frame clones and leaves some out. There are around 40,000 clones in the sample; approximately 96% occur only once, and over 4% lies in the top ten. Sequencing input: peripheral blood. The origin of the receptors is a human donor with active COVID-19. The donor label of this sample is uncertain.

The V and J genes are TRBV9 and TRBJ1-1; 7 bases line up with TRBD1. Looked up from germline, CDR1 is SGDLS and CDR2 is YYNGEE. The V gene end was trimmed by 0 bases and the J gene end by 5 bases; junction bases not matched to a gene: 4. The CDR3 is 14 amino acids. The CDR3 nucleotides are TGTGCCAGCAGCGTAGTACAGGGGCGGACTGAAGCTTTCTTT. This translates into CASSVVQGRTEAFF.

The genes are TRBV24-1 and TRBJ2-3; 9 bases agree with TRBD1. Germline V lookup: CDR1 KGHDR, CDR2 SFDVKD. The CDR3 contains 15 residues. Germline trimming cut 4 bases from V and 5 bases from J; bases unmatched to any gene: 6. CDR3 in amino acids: CATSDRGTGIDTQYF. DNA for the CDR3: TGTGCCACCAGTGACCGCGGGACAGGGATAGATACGCAGTATTTT.

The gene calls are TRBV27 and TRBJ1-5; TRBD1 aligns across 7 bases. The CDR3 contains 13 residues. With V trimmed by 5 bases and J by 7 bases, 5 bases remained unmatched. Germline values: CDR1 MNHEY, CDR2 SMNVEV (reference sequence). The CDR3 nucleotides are TGTGCCAGCAGTCCGGGGACAGCCCAGCCCCAGCATTTT. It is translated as CASSPGTAQPQHF.

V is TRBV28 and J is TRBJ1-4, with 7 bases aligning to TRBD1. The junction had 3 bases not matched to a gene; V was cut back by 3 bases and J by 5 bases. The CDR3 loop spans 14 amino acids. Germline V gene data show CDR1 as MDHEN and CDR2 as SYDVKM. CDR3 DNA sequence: TGTGCCAGCAGTTTGCCGACAGGGAATGAAAAACTGTTTTTT. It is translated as CASSLPTGNEKLFF.

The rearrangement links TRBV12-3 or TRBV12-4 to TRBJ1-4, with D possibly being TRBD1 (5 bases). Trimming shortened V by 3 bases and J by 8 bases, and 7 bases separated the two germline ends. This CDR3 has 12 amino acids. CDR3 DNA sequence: TGTGCCAGCAGTTTGGGGGGGGAAAAACTGTTTTTT. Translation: CASSLGGEKLFF.

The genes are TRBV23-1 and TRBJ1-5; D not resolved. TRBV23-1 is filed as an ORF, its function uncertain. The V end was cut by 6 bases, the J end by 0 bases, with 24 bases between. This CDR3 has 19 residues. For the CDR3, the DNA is TGCGCCAGCAGGTCGGACGGAGGGAGGGAAGGGCATAGCAATCAGCCCCAGCATTTT. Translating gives CASRSDGGREGHSNQPQHF.

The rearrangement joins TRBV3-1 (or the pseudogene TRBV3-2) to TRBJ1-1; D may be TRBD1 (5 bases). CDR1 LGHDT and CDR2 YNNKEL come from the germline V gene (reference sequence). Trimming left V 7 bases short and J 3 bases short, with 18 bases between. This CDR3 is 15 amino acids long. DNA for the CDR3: TGTGCCAGCAACCCCGGGGGGACCAGGGACACTGAAGCTTTCTTT. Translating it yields CASNPGGTRDTEAFF.

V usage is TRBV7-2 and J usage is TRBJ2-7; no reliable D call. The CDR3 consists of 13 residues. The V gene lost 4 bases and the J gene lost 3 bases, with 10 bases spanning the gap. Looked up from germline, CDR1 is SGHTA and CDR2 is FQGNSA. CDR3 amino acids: CASSSTPGYEQYF. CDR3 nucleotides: TGTGCCAGCAGCTCGACTCCGGGCTACGAGCAGTACTTC. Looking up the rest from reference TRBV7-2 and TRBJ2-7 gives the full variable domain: GAGVSQSPSNKVTEKGKDVELRCDPISGHTALYWYRQSLGQGLEFLIYFQGNSAPDKSGLPSDRFSAERTGGSVSTLTIQRTQQEDSAVYLCASSSTPGYEQYFGPGTRLTVT.

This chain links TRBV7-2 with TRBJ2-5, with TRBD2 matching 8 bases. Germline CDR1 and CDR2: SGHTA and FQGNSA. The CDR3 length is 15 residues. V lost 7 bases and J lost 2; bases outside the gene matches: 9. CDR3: CASTASLAAQETQYF. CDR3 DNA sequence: TGTGCCAGCACTGCCTCACTAGCGGCACAAGAGACCCAGTACTTC.

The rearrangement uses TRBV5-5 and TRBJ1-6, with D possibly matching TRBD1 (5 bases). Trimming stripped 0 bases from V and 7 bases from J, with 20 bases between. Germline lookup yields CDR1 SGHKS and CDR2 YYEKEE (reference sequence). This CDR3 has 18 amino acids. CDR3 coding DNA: TGTGCCAGCAGCTTGGCCAGGGCAGGGTCTTTCGGAAATTCACCCCTCCACTTT. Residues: CASSLARAGSFGNSPLHF.

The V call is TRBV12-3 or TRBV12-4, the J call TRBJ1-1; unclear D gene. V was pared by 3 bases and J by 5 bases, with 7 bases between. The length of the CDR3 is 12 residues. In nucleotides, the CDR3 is TGTGCCAGCAGTTTTGGGCAGACTGAAGCTTTCTTT. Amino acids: CASSFGQTEAFF.